Each of the 27 T cell receptor beta chains below was sequenced from the same sample in a study of T cell responses to AZD1222 COVID-19 vaccine. Clones were sequenced by immunoSEQ multiplex PCR, and TCRdb holds only the in-frame ones, with some missing. The sample shows about 130,000 clones, over 85% of them seen only once. The sequenced sample was peripheral blood, obtained on day 0 of AZD1222 vaccination. These receptors all stem from an adult in good health.

This chain connects TRBV2 to TRBJ1-6; 11 nucleotides agree with TRBD1. Germline values: CDR1 SNHLY, CDR2 FYNNEI. The V gene end was trimmed by 6 bases and the J gene end by 5 bases; junction bases not matched to a gene: 12. The CDR3 sequence is 18 residues long. The CDR3 DNA reads TGTGCCAGCAGGGACAGGGGGCGTGTTAACATGCATAATTCACCCCTCCACTTT. This sequence encodes CASRDRGRVNMHNSPLHF. Combining the CDR3 with reference TRBV2 and TRBJ1-6 gives the whole variable domain EPEVTQTPSHQVTQMGQEVILRCVPISNHLYFYWYRQILGQKVEFLVSFYNNEISEKSEIFDDQFSVERPDGSNFTLKIRSTKLEDSAMYFCASRDRGRVNMHNSPLHFGNGTRLTVT.

This clone was observed a handful of times. The chain joins TRBV10-3 to TRBJ1-2, with TRBD1 identical over 7 bases. After removal of 3 bases from V and 8 bases from J, the junction contained 6 bases not matched to a gene. The germline gives CDR1 ENHRY, CDR2 SYGVKD. The CDR3 loop spans 13 amino acids. DNA of the CDR3: TGTGCCATCAGTGAAGAGACAGGGTCCGGCTACACCTTC. This sequence encodes CAISEETGSGYTF.

The chain carries TRBV28 and TRBJ2-1; D gene uncertain. Trimming cost V 6 bases and J 6 bases, with 21 bases left between them. The CDR3 spans 16 residues. CDR1 MDHEN and CDR2 SYDVKM come from the germline V gene. CDR3 sequence (DNA): TGTGCCAGCAGCCCCTTGAGACTCCTAAGATTCAATGAGCAGTTCTTC. It specifies CASSPLRLLRFNEQFF.

This clone was seen once. The chain links TRBV19 to TRBJ2-7, with TRBD2 matching over 12 bases. Germline loops: CDR1 LNHDA, CDR2 SQIVND (reference sequence). V was clipped by 3 bases and J by 2 bases; unmatched bases: 5. The CDR3 covers 16 residues. CDR3 loop: CASSMTSGGPPYEQYF. The DNA for the CDR3 is TGTGCCAGTAGTATGACTAGCGGGGGCCCTCCCTACGAGCAGTACTTC. The full variable domain, rest sourced from reference TRBV19 and TRBJ2-7, is DGGITQSPKYLFRKEGQNVTLSCEQNLNHDAMYWYRQDPGQGLRLIYYSQIVNDFQKGDIAEGYSVSREKKESFPLTVTSAQKNPTAFYLCASSMTSGGPPYEQYFGPGTRLTVT.

This chain links TRBV10-3 with TRBJ2-2; 9 bases align to TRBD1. Germline V gives CDR1 ENHRY, CDR2 SYGVKD. This CDR3 contains 21 residues. The V and J ends lost 4 bases and 5 bases, in that order; junction bases with no gene match: 23. DNA for the CDR3: TGTGCCATCAGTGCCCTCCCGTCGTTCTTTCGGGACAGGGCAAAAACCGGGGAGCTGTTTTTT. Translation: CAISALPSFFRDRAKTGELFF.

The V call is TRBV3-1 (or the pseudogene TRBV3-2), the J call TRBJ2-2; 13 nucleotides agree with TRBD2. V trimming: 5 bases; J trimming: 5 bases; junction bases outside the gene matches: 17. Looked up from germline, CDR1 is LGHDT and CDR2 is YNNKEL (reference sequence). The CDR3 is made up of 20 amino acids. The CDR3 nucleotides read TGTGCCAGCAGCTCGCGCACGTCAACTAGCGGGGGGGCGAGAACCGGGGAGCTGTTTTTT. Translation gives CASSSRTSTSGGARTGELFF.

The gene calls are TRBV12-3 or TRBV12-4 and TRBJ2-1; D ambiguous. The length of the CDR3 is 12 residues. Trimming took off 1 base at V and 9 bases at J, with 7 bases between the two ends. In DNA, the CDR3 is TGTGCCAGCAGTTTAGATTTGGGTGAGCAGTTCTTC. Translation: CASSLDLGEQFF.

The chain links TRBV9 to TRBJ2-3; tentatively, D is TRBD2 (5 bases). Germline V lookup: CDR1 SGDLS, CDR2 YYNGEE. V lost 0 bases and J 7 bases, leaving 12 bases between the germline ends. The CDR3 extends over 14 amino acids. The CDR3 here is CASSVGSDSYTQYF. The CDR3 coding sequence is TGTGCCAGCAGCGTAGGCTCGGACTCATATACGCAGTATTTT.

The chain has TRBV11-3 and TRBJ2-7; D perhaps matches TRBD2 (6 bases). Per germline, CDR1 SGHNT and CDR2 YENEEA. V shed 6 bases and J shed 0 bases, with 12 bases lying between them. CDR3 length: 14 amino acids. CDR3 coding DNA: TGTGCCAGCAGATCGGCGGGGACCTCCTACGAGCAGTACTTC. Amino acid sequence: CASRSAGTSYEQYF.

This clone was seen just once. The chain links TRBV21-1 to TRBJ1-5; the table names TRBD1, a call not compared with the DNA. TRBV21-1 is labeled a pseudogene. This CDR3 has 15 amino acids. The CDR3 here is CASSSGQGLNQPQHF. Written as DNA, the CDR3 is TGTGCCAGCAGCAGTGGTCAGGGGTTAAATCAGCCCCAGCATTTT.

V gene TRBV24-1 combines with J gene TRBJ1-1, with 9 bases lining up with TRBD1. V dropped 3 bases and J dropped 0; count of bases not matched to a gene: 4. Germline CDR1 KGHDR, CDR2 SFDVKD. This CDR3 is built from 16 residues. The CDR3 loop is CATSDPGQGLNTEAFF. The CDR3 nucleotides read TGTGCCACCAGTGATCCGGGACAGGGATTGAACACTGAAGCTTTCTTT.

The chain employs TRBV9 and TRBJ2-1; 9 bases agree with TRBD2. The germline V gene encodes CDR1 SGDLS and CDR2 YYNGEE. Unmatched junction bases numbered 3, after V lost 3 bases and J lost 8 bases. This CDR3 is built from 13 residues. The CDR3 DNA follows: TGTGCCAGCAGCGCCGGACTAGCGTATGAGCAGTTCTTC. It yields the protein CASSAGLAYEQFF.

The CDR3 DNA follows: TGTGCCAGCAGCTCCCGCCGGGGGATCCGCTACGAGCAGTACTTC. Translated, it gives CASSSRRGIRYEQYF. This chain links TRBV7-8 with TRBJ2-7; D perhaps matches TRBD2 (6 bases). Deletions cut 4 bases from V and 3 bases from J, with 16 bases between. Germline loops: CDR1 SGHVS, CDR2 FQNEAQ. The CDR3 length is 15 residues.

CDR3 coding DNA: TGCGCCAGCAGCTCTGGGCGGGACAGGGGCTTGGGGCAGTACTTC. Its translation is CASSSGRDRGLGQYF. The chain links TRBV5-1 to TRBJ2-7, with TRBD1 identical over 10 bases. V shed 3 bases and J 9 bases; nucleotides not matched to a gene: 12. Per germline, CDR1 SGHRS and CDR2 YFSETQ. CDR3 length: 15 amino acids. Using reference TRBV5-1 and TRBJ2-7 for the parts outside the CDR3, the full variable domain is KAGVTQTPRYLIKTRGQQVTLSCSPISGHRSVSWYQQTPGQGLQFLFEYFSETQRNKGNFPGRFSGRQFSNSRSEMNVSTLELGDSALYLCASSSGRDRGLGQYFGPGTRLTVT.

The V call is TRBV18, the J call TRBJ2-3; 9 positions agree with TRBD2. The CDR3 is 15 amino acids. Trimming removed 2 bases from V and 4 bases from J; junction bases left unmatched: 4. Per the germline V gene, CDR1 is KGHSH and CDR2 is LQKENI. In nucleotides, the CDR3 is TGTGCCAGCTCACCAAATAGCGGGGGCTCAGATACGCAGTATTTT. This translates into CASSPNSGGSDTQYF.

CDR3 region: CASSLIPGSHYGYTF. The CDR3 DNA reads as TGTGCCAGCAGCTTAATTCCCGGGTCCCACTATGGCTACACCTTC. The chain links TRBV5-5 to TRBJ1-2; no reliable D call. Germline V gene lookup returns CDR1 SGHKS and CDR2 YYEKEE (reference sequence). V was cut by 2 bases and J by 3 bases, with 14 bases left in between. CDR3 length: 15 amino acids. The full variable domain, with the rest looked up from reference TRBV5-5 and TRBJ1-2, is DAGVTQSPTHLIKTRGQQVTLRCSPISGHKSVSWYQQVLGQGPQFIFQYYEKEERGRGNFPDRFSARQFPNYSSELNVNALLLGDSALYLCASSLIPGSHYGYTFGSGTRLTVV.

The genes are TRBV28 and TRBJ1-2; 7 positions match TRBD1. Germline V gene sequence: CDR1 MDHEN, CDR2 SYDVKM. The CDR3 is made up of 16 amino acids. V shed 4 bases, J shed 8 bases, and the junction held 16 bases outside the gene matches. CDR3 sequence reads: CASSSTIRDREGGYTF. The CDR3 nucleotides are TGTGCCAGCAGTTCGACCATCCGGGACAGAGAGGGAGGCTACACCTTC.

The chain joins TRBV6-5 to TRBJ1-4, with D unresolved. This CDR3 is built from 10 residues. V was shortened by 10 bases and J by 4 bases, with 4 bases between the two germline ends. CDR1 and CDR2 from the germline V gene are MNHEY and SVGAGI. The CDR3, as DNA: TGTGCCACCTTTAATGAAAAACTGTTTTTT. Its protein is CATFNEKLFF.

V and J are TRBV20-1 and TRBJ1-2, with TRBD1 as a possible D gene (6 bases). This CDR3 region has 11 residues. Trimming removed 6 bases at V and 7 bases at J, with 12 bases between. CDR1 is DFQATT, CDR2 SNEGSKA, per germline (reference sequence). CDR3 sequence (DNA): TGCAGTGCGAGACAGGTGCTTGGCTACACCTTC. Protein sequence: CSARQVLGYTF.

This chain uses TRBV6-5 with TRBJ1-2, with D possibly matching TRBD1 (5 bases). Trimming took off 6 bases at V and 5 bases at J, with 10 bases between the two ends. Germline assignment: CDR1 MNHEY and CDR2 SVGAGI. The CDR3 loop spans 12 amino acids. The CDR3 spells CASSPWGYGYTF. For the CDR3, the DNA is TGTGCCAGCAGCCCCTGGGGGTATGGCTACACCTTC.

J is TRBJ2-2 and V is TRBV4-1; the D is unclear. Trimming took off 2 bases at V and 7 bases at J, with 14 bases between the two ends. This CDR3 comprises 15 residues. Germline V gene sequence: CDR1 MGHRA, CDR2 YSYEKL. CDR3: CASSQLVKVGGELFF. In DNA, the CDR3 is TGCGCCAGCAGCCAATTGGTTAAGGTGGGCGGGGAGCTGTTTTTT.

V gene TRBV19 combines with J gene TRBJ2-4, with TRBD1 matching over 11 bases. Losses at the gene ends were 4 bases for V and 3 bases for J; bases not matched to a gene: 14. The V gene's germline CDR1 is LNHDA and CDR2 SQIVND (reference sequence). The CDR3 is 19 residues long. For the CDR3, the DNA is TGTGCCAGTAGTAGTACCGGGACAGGGGGTCCTGAGAGCAAAAACATTCAGTACTTC. Translated, it gives CASSSTGTGGPESKNIQYF.

The V call is TRBV5-4, the J call TRBJ1-2; D perhaps matches TRBD1 (6 bases). Germline loops: CDR1 SGHNT, CDR2 YYREEE (reference sequence). The CDR3 is made up of 15 amino acids. V was clipped by 0 bases and J by 4 bases, with 13 bases between them. The CDR3 coding sequence is TGTGCCAGCAGCTTGGATGCAGGGGCTGTCTATGGCTACACCTTC. This gives the protein CASSLDAGAVYGYTF.

This chain connects TRBV13 to TRBJ1-2, with no clear D. Trimming shortened V by 2 bases and J by 4 bases, and 5 bases separated the two germline ends. CDR1 is PRHDT and CDR2 is FYEKMQ in the germline V gene (reference sequence). The CDR3 spans 12 residues. For the CDR3, the DNA is TGTGCCAGCAGCTTAAGTACCTATGGCTACACCTTC. Residues: CASSLSTYGYTF.

The V call is TRBV15, the J call TRBJ1-6; weak D call: TRBD1 (5 bases). This CDR3 contains 14 residues. Germline loops: CDR1 LNHNV, CDR2 YYDKDF (reference sequence). V lost 8 bases to trimming and J lost 3 bases, with 11 bases between them. The CDR3 region has the DNA TGTGCCACCGTTTCGGGGGGCTATAATTCACCCCTCCACTTT. Encoded protein: CATVSGGYNSPLHF.

The V call is TRBV5-6, the J call TRBJ1-4, with D possibly being TRBD1 (5 bases). CDR1 is SGHDT and CDR2 is YYEEEE in the germline V gene. The V end lost 3 bases, the J end lost 0 bases, and 9 bases lay between the germline ends. CDR3 length: 15 residues. CDR3 coding DNA: TGTGCCAGCAGCTCCATACAGGCAACTAATGAAAAACTGTTTTTT. Translated, it gives CASSSIQATNEKLFF.

Notes on this clone: The junction departs from germline at one end; a sequencing error may be responsible. The chain couples TRBV7-9 to TRBJ1-3, with a possible D match to TRBD1 (5 bases). CDR3 length: 16 residues. The V gene's germline CDR1 is SEHNR and CDR2 FQNEAQ (reference sequence). The CDR3 bases are TGTGCCAGCTGCTTGGGATCGGCGGGGGACGGAAACACCATATATTTT. Translation gives CASCLGSAGDGNTIYF. The full variable domain, in which reference TRBV7-9 and TRBJ1-3 provide the parts outside the CDR3, is DTGVSQNPRHKITKRGQNVTFRCDPISEHNRLYWYRQTLGQGPEFLTYFQNEAQLEKSRLLSDRFSAERPKGSFSTLEIQRTEQGDSAMYLCASCLGSAGDGNTIYFGEGSWLTVV.